This T cell receptor beta chain was profiled in a study of blood T cells in healthy people across ages. The germline CDR1 and CDR2 sequences are SGHTA and FQGNSA. This CDR3 is built from 15 residues. A J-beta primer mix and a sample-barcoded 5' primer were used in a second PCR of about 6 to 12 cycles. Each TCR beta cDNA got a 12-nucleotide random molecular identifier. TCRdb called the 5' RACE reads again in MiXCR, with one record for every CDR3 protein. The data show more than 1,000,000 distinct CDR3 sequences, approximately 26% seen once. The sample was also reused in another study, on T cells of mothers and their children. Per that paper: During the second PCR, the M1S primer introduced sample barcodes along with 2-4 random nucleotides. Related mother-child pairs showed slightly higher but non-significant overlap than unrelated pairs.

The chain recombines TRBV7-2 with TRBJ2-5; 9 positions agree with TRBD2. The better agreement between TRBJ2-1 and the DNA end casts doubt on the J call. Material: blood. The source of this sequence is a girl aged 2-9 years in good health. CDR3 loop: CASSLDAGGPYEQFF. CDR3 sequence (DNA): TGTGCCAGCAGCTTAGATGCGGGAGGGCCCTATGAGCAGTTCTTC.